This entry describes one T cell receptor (beta chain). V was trimmed by 6 bases and J by 4 bases, leaving 20 bases between them. Germline V lookup: CDR1 SEHNR, CDR2 FQNEAQ (reference sequence). CDR3 size: 16 residues. The record originates from a study of OX40 agonist ivuxolimab in advanced cancers. Libraries were prepared by immunoSEQ multiplex PCR; TCRdb keeps only in-frame clonotypes and omits some of them. The top ten hold 20% to 25% of the sample, which has 35,000 to 40,000 clones, around 80% seen once. The chain uses TRBV7-9 and TRBJ2-3; no clear D. This TCR came from an adult with an advanced solid tumor such as melanoma, head and neck, liver or kidney cancer. Sequenced material: CD4+ or CD8+ T cells sorted from blood, taken in a trial of the OX40 agonist ivuxolimab. The CDR3 is CASRDTRANPPDTQYF. The CDR3 DNA reads TGTGCCAGCAGGGATACCCGGGCTAACCCCCCAGATACGCAGTATTTT.